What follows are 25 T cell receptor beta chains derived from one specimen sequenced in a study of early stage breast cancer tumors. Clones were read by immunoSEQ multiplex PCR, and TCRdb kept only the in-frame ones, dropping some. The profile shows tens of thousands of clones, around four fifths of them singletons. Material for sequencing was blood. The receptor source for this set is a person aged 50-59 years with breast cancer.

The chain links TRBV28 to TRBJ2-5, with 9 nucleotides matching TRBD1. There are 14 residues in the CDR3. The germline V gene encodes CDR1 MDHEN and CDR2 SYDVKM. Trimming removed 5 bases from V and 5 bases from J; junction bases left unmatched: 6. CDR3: CASSLGTGWETQYF. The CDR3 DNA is TGTGCCAGCAGTCTGGGGACAGGGTGGGAGACCCAGTACTTC.

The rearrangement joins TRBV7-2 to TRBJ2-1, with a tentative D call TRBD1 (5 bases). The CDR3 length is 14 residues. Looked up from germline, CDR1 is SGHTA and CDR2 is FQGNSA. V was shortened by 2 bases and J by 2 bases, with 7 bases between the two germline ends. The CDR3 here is CASSLRQTYNEQFF. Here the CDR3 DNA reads TGTGCCAGCAGCTTACGACAGACCTACAATGAGCAGTTCTTC.

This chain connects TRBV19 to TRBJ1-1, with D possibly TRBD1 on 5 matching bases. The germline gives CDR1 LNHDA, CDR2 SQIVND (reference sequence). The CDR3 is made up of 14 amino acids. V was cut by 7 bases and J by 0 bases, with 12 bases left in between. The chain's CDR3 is CASNQGRLNTEAFF. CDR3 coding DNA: TGTGCCAGTAACCAGGGCCGCTTGAACACTGAAGCTTTCTTT.

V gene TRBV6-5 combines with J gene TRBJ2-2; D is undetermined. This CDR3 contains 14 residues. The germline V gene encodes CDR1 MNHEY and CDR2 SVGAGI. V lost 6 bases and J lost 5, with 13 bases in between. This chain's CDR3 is CASRPAEQTGELFF. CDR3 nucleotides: TGTGCCAGCAGGCCGGCAGAGCAAACCGGGGAGCTGTTTTTT.

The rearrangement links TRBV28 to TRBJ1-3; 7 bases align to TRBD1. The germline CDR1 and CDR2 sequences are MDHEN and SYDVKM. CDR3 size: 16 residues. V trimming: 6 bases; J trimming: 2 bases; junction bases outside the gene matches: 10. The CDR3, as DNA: TGTGCCAGCAGCCCCCGGACAGGATCGACTGGAAACACCATATATTTT. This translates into CASSPRTGSTGNTIYF. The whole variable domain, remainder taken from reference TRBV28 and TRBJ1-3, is DVKVTQSSRYLVKRTGEKVFLECVQDMDHENMFWYRQDPGLGLRLIYFSYDVKMKEKGDIPEGYSVSREKKERFSLILESASTNQTSMYLCASSPRTGSTGNTIYFGEGSWLTVV.

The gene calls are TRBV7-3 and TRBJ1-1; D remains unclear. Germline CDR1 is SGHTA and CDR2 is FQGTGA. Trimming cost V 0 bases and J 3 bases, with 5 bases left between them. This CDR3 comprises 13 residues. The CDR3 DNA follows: TGTGCCAGCAGCTTAACGAGGGACACTGAAGCTTTCTTT. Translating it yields CASSLTRDTEAFF.

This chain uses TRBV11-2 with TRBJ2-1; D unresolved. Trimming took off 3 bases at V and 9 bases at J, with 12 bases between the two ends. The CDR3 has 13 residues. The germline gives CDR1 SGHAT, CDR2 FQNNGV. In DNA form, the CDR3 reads TGTGCCAGCAGCTTTAGGACGAGTTCTGAGCAGTTCTTC. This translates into CASSFRTSSEQFF. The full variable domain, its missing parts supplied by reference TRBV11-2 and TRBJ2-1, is EAGVAQSPRYKIIEKRQSVAFWCNPISGHATLYWYQQILGQGPKLLIQFQNNGVVDDSQLPKDRFSAERLKGVDSTLKIQPAKLEDSAVYLCASSFRTSSEQFFGPGTRLTVL.

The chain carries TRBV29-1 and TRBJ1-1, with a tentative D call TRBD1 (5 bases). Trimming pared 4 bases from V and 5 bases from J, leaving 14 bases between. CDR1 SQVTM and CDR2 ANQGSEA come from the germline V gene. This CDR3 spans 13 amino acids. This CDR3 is CSVVRGVGTEAFF. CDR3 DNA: TGCAGCGTTGTTCGGGGGGTAGGGACTGAAGCTTTCTTT.

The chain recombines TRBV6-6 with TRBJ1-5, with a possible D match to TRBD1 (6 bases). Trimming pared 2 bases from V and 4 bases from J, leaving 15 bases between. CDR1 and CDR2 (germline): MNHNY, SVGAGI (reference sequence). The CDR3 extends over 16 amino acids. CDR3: CASSYIKGQGNQPQHF. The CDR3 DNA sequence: TGTGCCAGCAGTTACATAAAGGGTCAGGGGAATCAGCCCCAGCATTTT.

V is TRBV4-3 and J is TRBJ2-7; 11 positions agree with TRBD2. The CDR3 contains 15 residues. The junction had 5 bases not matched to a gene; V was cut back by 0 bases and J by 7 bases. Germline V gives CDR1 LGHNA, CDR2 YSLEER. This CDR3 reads CASSQEPSGRTEQYF. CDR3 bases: TGCGCCAGCAGCCAAGAGCCTAGCGGGAGGACGGAGCAGTACTTC.

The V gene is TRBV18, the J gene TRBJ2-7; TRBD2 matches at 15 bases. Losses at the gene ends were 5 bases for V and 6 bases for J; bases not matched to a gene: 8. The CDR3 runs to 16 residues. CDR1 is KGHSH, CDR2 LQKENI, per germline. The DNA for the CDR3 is TGTGCCAGCTCAGACGGACTAGCGGGAGGGCCGGTCGAGCAGTACTTC. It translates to CASSDGLAGGPVEQYF.

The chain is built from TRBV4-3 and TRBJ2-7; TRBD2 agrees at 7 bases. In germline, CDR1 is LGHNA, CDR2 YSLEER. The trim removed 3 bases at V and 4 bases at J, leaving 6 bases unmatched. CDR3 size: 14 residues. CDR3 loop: CASSQSSGPYEQYF. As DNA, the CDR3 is TGCGCCAGCAGCCAGAGTAGCGGGCCTTACGAGCAGTACTTC.

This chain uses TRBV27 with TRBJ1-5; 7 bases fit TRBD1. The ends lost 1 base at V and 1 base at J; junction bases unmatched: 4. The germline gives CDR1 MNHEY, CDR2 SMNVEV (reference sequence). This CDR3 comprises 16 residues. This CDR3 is CASSLYPTGSNQPQHF. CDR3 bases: TGTGCCAGCAGTTTATACCCGACAGGGAGCAATCAGCCCCAGCATTTT.

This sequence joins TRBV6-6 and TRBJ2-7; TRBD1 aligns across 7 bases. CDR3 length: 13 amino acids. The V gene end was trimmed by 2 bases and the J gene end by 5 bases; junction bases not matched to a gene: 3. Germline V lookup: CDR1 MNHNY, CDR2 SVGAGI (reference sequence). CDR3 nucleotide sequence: TGTGCCAGCAGTTACGGACAGGTTAACGAGCAGTACTTC. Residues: CASSYGQVNEQYF.

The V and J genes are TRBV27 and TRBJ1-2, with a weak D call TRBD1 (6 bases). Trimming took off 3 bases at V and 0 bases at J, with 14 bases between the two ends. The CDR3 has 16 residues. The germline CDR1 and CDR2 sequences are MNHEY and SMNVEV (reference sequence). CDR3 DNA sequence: TGTGCCAGCAGTTTTGTGGGGGCTGATTCTAACTATGGCTACACCTTC. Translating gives CASSFVGADSNYGYTF.

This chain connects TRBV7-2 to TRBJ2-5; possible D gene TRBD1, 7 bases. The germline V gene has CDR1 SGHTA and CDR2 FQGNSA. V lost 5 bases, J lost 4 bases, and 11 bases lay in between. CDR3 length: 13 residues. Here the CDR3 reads CASSPQGGETQYF. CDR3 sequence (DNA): TGTGCCAGCAGCCCCCAGGGGGGAGAGACCCAGTACTTC.

The CDR3 DNA reads as TGTGCCAGCACTCTGGGAGGTAGAGCCAAAAACATTCAGTACTTC. It translates to CASTLGGRAKNIQYF. The V gene is TRBV6-1, the J gene TRBJ2-4, with D tentatively TRBD2 (6 bases). The V gene's germline CDR1 is MNHNS and CDR2 SASEGT. Trimming took 7 bases from V and 0 from J, leaving 13 bases between them. The CDR3 extends over 15 amino acids.

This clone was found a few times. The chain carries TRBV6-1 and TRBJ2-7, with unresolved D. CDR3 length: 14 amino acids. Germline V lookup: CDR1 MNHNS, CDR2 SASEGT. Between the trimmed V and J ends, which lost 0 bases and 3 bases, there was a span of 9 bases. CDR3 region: CASSEAAALYEQYF. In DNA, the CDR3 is TGTGCCAGCAGTGAAGCGGCAGCTCTCTACGAGCAGTACTTC.

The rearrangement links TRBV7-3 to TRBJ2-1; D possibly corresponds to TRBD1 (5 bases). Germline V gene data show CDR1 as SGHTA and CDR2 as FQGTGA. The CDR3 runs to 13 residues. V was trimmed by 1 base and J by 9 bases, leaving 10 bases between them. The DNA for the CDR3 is TGTGCCAGCAGCTTAATGGGGCAGGGTGAGCAGTTCTTC. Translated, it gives CASSLMGQGEQFF.

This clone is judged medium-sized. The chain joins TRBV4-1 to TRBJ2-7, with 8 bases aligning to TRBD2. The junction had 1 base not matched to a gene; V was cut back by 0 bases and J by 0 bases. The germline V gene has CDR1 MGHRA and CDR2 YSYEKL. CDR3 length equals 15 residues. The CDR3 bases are TGCGCCAGCAGCCAAGAGGGGACTAGCTCCTACGAGCAGTACTTC. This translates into CASSQEGTSSYEQYF.

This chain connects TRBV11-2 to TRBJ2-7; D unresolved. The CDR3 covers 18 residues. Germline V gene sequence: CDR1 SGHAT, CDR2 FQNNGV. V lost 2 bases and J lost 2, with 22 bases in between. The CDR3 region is CASSLPQVSQRVTYEQYF. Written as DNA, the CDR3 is TGTGCCAGCAGCTTACCGCAGGTCAGTCAGAGAGTCACCTACGAGCAGTACTTC.

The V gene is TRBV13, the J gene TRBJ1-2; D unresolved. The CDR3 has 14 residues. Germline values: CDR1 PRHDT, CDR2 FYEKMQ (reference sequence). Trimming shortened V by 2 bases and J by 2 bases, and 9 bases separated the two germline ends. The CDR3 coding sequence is TGTGCCAGCAGCTTAAATCCGGGAAACTATGGCTACACCTTC. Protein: CASSLNPGNYGYTF.

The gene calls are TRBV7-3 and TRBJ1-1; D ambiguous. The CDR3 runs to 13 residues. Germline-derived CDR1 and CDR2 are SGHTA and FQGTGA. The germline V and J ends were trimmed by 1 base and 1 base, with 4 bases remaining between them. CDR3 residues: CASSLSRNTEAFF. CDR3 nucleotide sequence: TGTGCCAGCAGCTTAAGTCGGAACACTGAAGCTTTCTTT.

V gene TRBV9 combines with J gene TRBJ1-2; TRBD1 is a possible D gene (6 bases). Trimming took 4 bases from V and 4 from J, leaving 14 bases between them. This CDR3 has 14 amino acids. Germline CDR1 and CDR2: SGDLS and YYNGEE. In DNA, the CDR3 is TGTGCCAGCAGCCAACTAGGACAGCTCTATGGCTACACCTTC. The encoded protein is CASSQLGQLYGYTF.

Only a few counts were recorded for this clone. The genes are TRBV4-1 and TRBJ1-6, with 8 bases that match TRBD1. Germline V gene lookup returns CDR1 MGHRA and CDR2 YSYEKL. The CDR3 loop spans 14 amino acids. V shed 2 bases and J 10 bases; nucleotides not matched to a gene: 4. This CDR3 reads CASSQQGARSPLHF. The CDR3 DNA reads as TGCGCCAGCAGCCAACAGGGGGCGCGATCACCCCTCCACTTT.